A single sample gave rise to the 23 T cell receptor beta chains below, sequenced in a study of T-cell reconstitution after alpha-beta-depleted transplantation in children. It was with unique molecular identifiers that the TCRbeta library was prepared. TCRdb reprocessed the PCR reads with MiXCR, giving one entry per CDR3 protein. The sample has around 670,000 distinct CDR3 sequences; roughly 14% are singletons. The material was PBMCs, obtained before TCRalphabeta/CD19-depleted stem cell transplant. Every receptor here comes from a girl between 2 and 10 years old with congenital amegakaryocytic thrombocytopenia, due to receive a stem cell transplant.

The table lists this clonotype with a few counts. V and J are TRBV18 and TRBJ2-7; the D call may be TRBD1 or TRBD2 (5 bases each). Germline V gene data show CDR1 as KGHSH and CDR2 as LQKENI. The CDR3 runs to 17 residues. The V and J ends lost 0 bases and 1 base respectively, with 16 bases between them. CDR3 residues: CASSPPAGGRRSYEQYF. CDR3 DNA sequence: TGTGCCAGCTCACCACCTGCTGGGGGACGGCGATCCTACGAGCAGTACTTC.

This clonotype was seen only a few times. The CDR3 loop reads CASGTNEETQYF. DNA for the CDR3: TGCGCCAGCGGAACTAATGAAGAGACCCAGTACTTC. The V and J genes are TRBV5-1 and TRBJ2-5; the D is unclear. Trimming left V 7 bases short and J 3 bases short, with 10 bases between. The germline CDR1 and CDR2 sequences are SGHRS and YFSETQ. The length of the CDR3 is 12 residues.

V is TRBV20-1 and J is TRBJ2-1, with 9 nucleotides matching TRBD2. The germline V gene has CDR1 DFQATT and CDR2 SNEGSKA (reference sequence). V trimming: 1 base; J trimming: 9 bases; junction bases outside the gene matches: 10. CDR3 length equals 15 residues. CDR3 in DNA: TGCAGTGCTAGAGGACCGGGACTAGCCCTCGGTGAGCAGTTCTTC. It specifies CSARGPGLALGEQFF.

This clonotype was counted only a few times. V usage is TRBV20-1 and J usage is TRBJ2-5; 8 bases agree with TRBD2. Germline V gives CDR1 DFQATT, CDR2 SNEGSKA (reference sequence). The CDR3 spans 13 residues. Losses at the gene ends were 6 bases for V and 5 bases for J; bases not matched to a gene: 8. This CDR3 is CSANRGGTETQYF. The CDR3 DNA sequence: TGCAGTGCCAATCGGGGGGGTACGGAGACCCAGTACTTC.

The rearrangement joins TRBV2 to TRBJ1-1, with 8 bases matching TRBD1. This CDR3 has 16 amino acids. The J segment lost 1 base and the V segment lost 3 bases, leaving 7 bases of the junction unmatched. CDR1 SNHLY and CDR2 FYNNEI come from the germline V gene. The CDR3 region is CASSERTGIGNTEAFF. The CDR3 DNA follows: TGTGCCAGCAGTGAGAGGACAGGGATCGGGAACACTGAAGCTTTCTTT.

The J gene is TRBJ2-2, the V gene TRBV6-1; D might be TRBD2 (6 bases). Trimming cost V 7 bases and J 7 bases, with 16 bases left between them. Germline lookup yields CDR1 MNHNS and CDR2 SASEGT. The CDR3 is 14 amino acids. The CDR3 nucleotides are TGTGCCAGCACCCCAGGAGGGTATGGCGGGGAGCTGTTTTTT. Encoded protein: CASTPGGYGGELFF.

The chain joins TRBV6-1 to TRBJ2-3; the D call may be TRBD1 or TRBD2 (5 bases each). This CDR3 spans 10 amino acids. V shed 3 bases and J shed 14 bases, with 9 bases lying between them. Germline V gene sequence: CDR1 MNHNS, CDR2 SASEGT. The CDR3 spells CASSDGTMYF. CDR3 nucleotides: TGTGCCAGCAGTGACGGGACCATGTATTTT.

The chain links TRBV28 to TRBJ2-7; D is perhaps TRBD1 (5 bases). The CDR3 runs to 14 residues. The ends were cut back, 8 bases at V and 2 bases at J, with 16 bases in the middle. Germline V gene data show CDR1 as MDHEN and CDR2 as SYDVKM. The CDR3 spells CASSRVLGAYEQYF. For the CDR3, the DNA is TGTGCCAGCTCAAGGGTTTTAGGGGCCTACGAGCAGTACTTC.

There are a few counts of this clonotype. The CDR3 DNA sequence: TGTGCCAGCAGCCTATTCGAGGGGCCCGAGACCCAGTACTTC. Residues: CASSLFEGPETQYF. This rearrangement joins TRBV7-9 to TRBJ2-5, with D perhaps being TRBD1 or TRBD2 (5 bases each). V lost 5 bases and J lost 5, with 15 bases in between. CDR1 is SEHNR, CDR2 FQNEAQ, per germline (reference sequence). The CDR3 runs to 14 residues.

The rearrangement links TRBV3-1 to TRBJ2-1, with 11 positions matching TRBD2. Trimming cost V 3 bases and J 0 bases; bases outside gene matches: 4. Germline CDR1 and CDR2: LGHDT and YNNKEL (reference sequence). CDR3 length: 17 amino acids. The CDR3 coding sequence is TGTGCCAGCAGCCAGAGACTAGCGGGGTACTCCTACAATGAGCAGTTCTTC. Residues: CASSQRLAGYSYNEQFF.

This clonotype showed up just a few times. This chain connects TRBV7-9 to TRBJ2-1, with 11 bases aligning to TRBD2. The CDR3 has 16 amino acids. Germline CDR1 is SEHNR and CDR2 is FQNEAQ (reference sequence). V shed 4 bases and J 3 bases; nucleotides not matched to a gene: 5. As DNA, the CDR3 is TGTGCCAGCAGCTATAGCGGGAGGGCCTTCTACAATGAGCAGTTCTTC. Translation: CASSYSGRAFYNEQFF.

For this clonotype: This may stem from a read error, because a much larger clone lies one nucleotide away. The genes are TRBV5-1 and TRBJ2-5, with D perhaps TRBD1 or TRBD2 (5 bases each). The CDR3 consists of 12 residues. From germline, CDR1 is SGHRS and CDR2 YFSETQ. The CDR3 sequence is CASSLARGTHYF. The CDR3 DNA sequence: TGCGCCAGCAGCTTGGCCCGAGGGACCCATTACTTC.

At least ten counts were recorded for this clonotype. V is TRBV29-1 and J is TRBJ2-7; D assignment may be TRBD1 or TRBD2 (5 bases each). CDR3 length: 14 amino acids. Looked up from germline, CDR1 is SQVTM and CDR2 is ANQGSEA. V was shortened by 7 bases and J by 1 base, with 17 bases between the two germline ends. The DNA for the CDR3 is TGCAGCGCCAAAGATGGGGACGGTTCCTACGAGCAGTACTTC. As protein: CSAKDGDGSYEQYF.

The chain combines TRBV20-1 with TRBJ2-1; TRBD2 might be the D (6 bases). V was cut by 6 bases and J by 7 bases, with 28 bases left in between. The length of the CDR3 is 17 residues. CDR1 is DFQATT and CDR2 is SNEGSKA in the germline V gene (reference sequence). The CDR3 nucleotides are TGCAGTGCCCACGTTAGCCCCGGGACTGCCTTGGTAAATGAGCAGTTCTTC. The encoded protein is CSAHVSPGTALVNEQFF.

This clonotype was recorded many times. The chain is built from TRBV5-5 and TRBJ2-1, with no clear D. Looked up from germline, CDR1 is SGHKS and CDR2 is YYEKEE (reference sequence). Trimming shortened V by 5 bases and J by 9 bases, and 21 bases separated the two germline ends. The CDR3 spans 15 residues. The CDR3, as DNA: TGTGCCAGCAGTTTTGTGGGGTACAGAGACCCTGAGCAGTTCTTC. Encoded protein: CASSFVGYRDPEQFF. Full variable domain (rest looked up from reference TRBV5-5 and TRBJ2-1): DAGVTQSPTHLIKTRGQQVTLRCSPISGHKSVSWYQQVLGQGPQFIFQYYEKEERGRGNFPDRFSARQFPNYSSELNVNALLLGDSALYLCASSFVGYRDPEQFFGPGTRLTVL.

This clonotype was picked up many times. This CDR3 is CSARLVGEQFF. CDR3 sequence (DNA): TGCAGTGCTAGACTAGTTGGTGAGCAGTTCTTC. V and J are TRBV20-1 and TRBJ2-1; D is uncertain. Germline V gene data show CDR1 as DFQATT and CDR2 as SNEGSKA (reference sequence). This CDR3 is 11 amino acids long. V lost 2 bases, J lost 9 bases, and 8 bases lay in between.

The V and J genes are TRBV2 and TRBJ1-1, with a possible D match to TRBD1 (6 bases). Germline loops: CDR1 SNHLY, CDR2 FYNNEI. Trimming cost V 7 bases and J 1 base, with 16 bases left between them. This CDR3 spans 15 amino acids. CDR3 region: CASTPQGITNTEAFF. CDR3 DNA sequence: TGTGCCAGCACACCCCAGGGGATCACGAACACTGAAGCTTTCTTT.

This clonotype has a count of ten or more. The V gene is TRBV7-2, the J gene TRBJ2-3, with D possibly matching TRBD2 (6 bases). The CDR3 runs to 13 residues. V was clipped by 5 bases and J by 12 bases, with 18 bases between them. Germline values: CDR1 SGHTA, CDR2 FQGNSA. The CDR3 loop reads CASSAIMTGSQYF. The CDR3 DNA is TGTGCCAGCAGCGCTATTATGACCGGGAGTCAGTATTTT. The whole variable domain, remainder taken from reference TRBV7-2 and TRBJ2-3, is GAGVSQSPSNKVTEKGKDVELRCDPISGHTALYWYRQSLGQGLEFLIYFQGNSAPDKSGLPSDRFSAERTGGSVSTLTIQRTQQEDSAVYLCASSAIMTGSQYFGPGTRLTVL.

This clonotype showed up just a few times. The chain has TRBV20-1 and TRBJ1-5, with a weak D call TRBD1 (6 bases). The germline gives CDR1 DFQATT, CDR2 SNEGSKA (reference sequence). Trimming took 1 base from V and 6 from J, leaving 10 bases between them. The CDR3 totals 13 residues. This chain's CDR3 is CSARAGVGQPQHF. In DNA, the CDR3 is TGCAGTGCTAGAGCAGGGGTTGGTCAGCCCCAGCATTTT.

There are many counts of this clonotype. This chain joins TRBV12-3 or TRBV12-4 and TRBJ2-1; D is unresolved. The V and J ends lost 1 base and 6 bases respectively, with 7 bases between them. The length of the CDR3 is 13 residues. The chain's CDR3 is CASSLGTINEQFF. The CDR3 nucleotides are TGTGCCAGCAGTTTAGGGACGATCAATGAGCAGTTCTTC.

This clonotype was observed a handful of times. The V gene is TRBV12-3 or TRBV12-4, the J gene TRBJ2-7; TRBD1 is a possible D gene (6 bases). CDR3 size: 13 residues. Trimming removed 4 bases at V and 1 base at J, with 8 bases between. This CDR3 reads CASSYQGSYEQYF. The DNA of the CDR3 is TGTGCCAGCAGTTACCAGGGGTCCTACGAGCAGTACTTC.

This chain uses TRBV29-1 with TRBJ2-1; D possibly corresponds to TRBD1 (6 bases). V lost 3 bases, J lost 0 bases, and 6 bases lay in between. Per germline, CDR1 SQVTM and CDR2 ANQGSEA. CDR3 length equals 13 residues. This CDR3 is CSVEDSSYNEQFF. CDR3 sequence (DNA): TGCAGCGTTGAGGACAGCTCCTACAATGAGCAGTTCTTC.

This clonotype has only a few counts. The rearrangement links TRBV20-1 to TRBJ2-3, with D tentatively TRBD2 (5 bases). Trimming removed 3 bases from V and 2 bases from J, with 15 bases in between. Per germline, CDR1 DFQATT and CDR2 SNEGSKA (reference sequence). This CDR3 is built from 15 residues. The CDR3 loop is CSASIPSSYTDTQYF. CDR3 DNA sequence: TGCAGTGCTAGTATTCCTAGCTCTTACACAGATACGCAGTATTTT.